The rows below give T cell receptor beta chains drawn from one sample of a study of tumor and adjacent non-tumor tissue in lung cancer. TCRdb used MiXCR to reprocess the multiplex PCR reads, holding one entry per CDR3 protein. The table records about 110,000 distinct CDR3 sequences, over 75% of them present only once. Sequencing was done on a sample of lung tumor tissue. Receptor source: an older man with non-small cell lung cancer. Each CDR3 is given with its conserved first and last residue. Fields, in order: D gene, V gene, clone size, J gene, CDR3 protein, CDR3 DNA. The D gene is left open where the match is weak. Rows may omit the clone size; those that give it use once, few, many or a size class.

D gene: TRBD1
V gene: TRBV5-5
clone size: once
J gene: TRBJ2-2
CDR3 protein: CASSLETGIGELFF
CDR3 DNA: TGTGCCAGCAGCTTGGAGACAGGGATCGGGGAGCTGTTTTTT

D gene: NA
V gene: TRBV6-6
clone size: once
J gene: TRBJ2-7
CDR3 protein: CASSYGGLLYEQYF
CDR3 DNA: TGTGCCAGCAGTTACGGCGGCCTTCTCTACGAGCAATACTTC

D gene: NA
V gene: TRBV4-1
clone size: NA
J gene: TRBJ1-3
CDR3 protein: CASTQDQQGLSSGNTIYF
CDR3 DNA: TGCGCCAGCACCCAAGATCAGCAGGGTCTAAGCTCTGGAAACACCATATATTTT

D gene: NA
V gene: TRBV4-1
clone size: NA
J gene: TRBJ1-5
CDR3 protein: CASSQSSSIYSNQPKYF
CDR3 DNA: TGCGCCAGCAGCCAGAGTAGCAGCATTTATAGCAATCAGCCCAAGTATTTT

D gene: TRBD2
V gene: TRBV6-5
clone size: NA
J gene: TRBJ2-3
CDR3 protein: CASSLGKAGGLNTQYF
CDR3 DNA: TGTGCCAGCAGTTTAGGGAAAGCGGGAGGTTTAAATACGCAGTATTTT

D gene: NA
V gene: TRBV4-3
clone size: NA
J gene: TRBJ2-4
CDR3 protein: CASSPKMGFKNIQYF
CDR3 DNA: TGCGCCAGCAGCCCAAAGATGGGTTTCAAAAACATCCAGTATTTC

D gene: NA
V gene: TRBV10-3
clone size: NA
J gene: TRBJ1-2
CDR3 protein: CAISGETDLSGYTF
CDR3 DNA: TGTGCTATCAGTGGGGAGACAGATTTAAGTGGCTACACCTTT

D gene: TRBD2
V gene: TRBV28
clone size: NA
J gene: TRBJ2-3
CDR3 protein: CASKTSAPPTDTQYF
CDR3 DNA: TGTGCCAGCAAGACTAGCGCCCCCCCTACAGATACGCAGTATTTT

D gene: NA
V gene: TRBV10-3
clone size: NA
J gene: TRBJ2-3
CDR3 protein: CAISAVDTDMHYF
CDR3 DNA: TGTGCCATCAGTGCAGTGGACACAGATATGCATTATTTT

D gene: NA
V gene: TRBV6-1
clone size: few
J gene: TRBJ2-6
CDR3 protein: CASGHSGAKVLSF
CDR3 DNA: TGTGCCAGCGGGCACTCTGGGGCCAAAGTCCTGTCTTTC

D gene: TRBD1
V gene: TRBV29-1
clone size: NA
J gene: TRBJ1-4
CDR3 protein: CNVEQGSGEKLFF
CDR3 DNA: TGCAACGTTGAACAGGGGAGCGGTGAAAAACTGTTTTTT

D gene: NA
V gene: TRBV29-1
clone size: once
J gene: TRBJ2-5
CDR3 protein: CSAKPYLRTCQETQHF
CDR3 DNA: TGCAGCGCCAAGCCCTATCTCCGGACATGTCAAGAGACCCAGCACTTC

D gene: NA
V gene: TRBV5-1
clone size: NA
J gene: TRBJ2-1
CDR3 protein: CASSLGPLAEQIF
CDR3 DNA: TGCGCGAGCAGCTTGGGACCTCTGGCGGAGCAGATCTTC

D gene: NA
V gene: TRBV6-5
clone size: NA
J gene: TRBJ2-1
CDR3 protein: CTSSEQIYNEQFF
CDR3 DNA: TGTACCAGCAGTGAACAAATTTACAATGAACAGTTCTTC

D gene: TRBD1
V gene: TRBV12-3/TRBV12-4
clone size: NA
J gene: TRBJ1-4
CDR3 protein: CASSPGQGGTTNERLFF
CDR3 DNA: TGTGCCAGCTCCCCGGGACAGGGGGGGACTACTAATGAAAGACTGTTTTTT

D gene: TRBD2
V gene: TRBV6-2/TRBV6-3
clone size: NA
J gene: TRBJ2-1
CDR3 protein: CDSSLRGTSYNEQFF
CDR3 DNA: TGTGACAGCAGTCTGCGGGGGACCTCCTACAATGAGCAGTTCTTC

D gene: TRBD1
V gene: TRBV5-4
clone size: NA
J gene: TRBJ2-2
CDR3 protein: CASSAPGQGLMNTGELFF
CDR3 DNA: TGTGCCAGCAGCGCACCGGGACAGGGTTTGATGAACACCGGGGAGCTGTTTTTT

D gene: NA
V gene: TRBV6-2/TRBV6-3
clone size: NA
J gene: TRBJ2-3
CDR3 protein: CASNQNEVLVSDTQYF
CDR3 DNA: TGTGCCAGCAATCAGAATGAGGTATTGGTGTCGGATACGCAGTATTTT

D gene: NA
V gene: TRBV12-3/TRBV12-4
clone size: NA
J gene: TRBJ1-5
CDR3 protein: CASGFSAGNQPQHF
CDR3 DNA: TGTGCCAGCGGTTTCTCGGCAGGCAATCAGCCCCAGCATTTT

D gene: NA
V gene: TRBV5-5
clone size: NA
J gene: TRBJ2-1
CDR3 protein: CASSTSYNERFF
CDR3 DNA: TGTGCCAGCAGCACTTCCTACAATGAGCGGTTTTTC

D gene: TRBD1
V gene: TRBV11-2
clone size: few
J gene: TRBJ2-1
CDR3 protein: CVSSIQGQPYNEQFF
CDR3 DNA: TGTGTCAGTAGCATACAGGGGCAACCATACAATGAGCAGTTCTTC

D gene: NA
V gene: TRBV6-5
clone size: NA
J gene: TRBJ1-1
CDR3 protein: CANRSRHGVRAFF
CDR3 DNA: TGTGCCAACAGATCCAGACATGGGGTAAGGGCTTTCTTT

D gene: NA
V gene: TRBV11-1
clone size: NA
J gene: TRBJ1-2
CDR3 protein: CTSSLYRYDYSF
CDR3 DNA: TGTACCAGCAGCCTATACAGATATGACTACTCCTTC

D gene: NA
V gene: TRBV12-3/TRBV12-4
clone size: NA
J gene: TRBJ2-1
CDR3 protein: CASNLAWGSDEQFF
CDR3 DNA: TGTGCCAGCAATCTAGCGTGGGGCTCTGATGAGCAGTTCTTC

D gene: NA
V gene: TRBV12-3/TRBV12-4
clone size: NA
J gene: TRBJ2-7
CDR3 protein: CASSITEGNEQYF
CDR3 DNA: TGTGCCAGCAGCATAACAGAGGGCAACGAGCAGTACTTC

D gene: NA
V gene: TRBV12-3/TRBV12-4
clone size: NA
J gene: TRBJ1-1
CDR3 protein: CVSSFKGSLNTEAFF
CDR3 DNA: TGTGTCAGCAGTTTTAAGGGGAGCCTAAACACTGAAGCTTTCTTT

D gene: NA
V gene: TRBV4-3
clone size: NA
J gene: TRBJ2-1
CDR3 protein: CASSHVLARAEYNEQFF
CDR3 DNA: TGCGCAAGCAGCCATGTCCTAGCGAGAGCTGAATACAATGAGCAGTTCTTC

D gene: NA
V gene: TRBV10-3
clone size: NA
J gene: TRBJ2-1
CDR3 protein: CAISERGVSYNEQFF
CDR3 DNA: TGTGCCATCAGCGAAAGGGGGGTCTCCTACAATGAGCAGTTCTTC

D gene: NA
V gene: TRBV11-2
clone size: NA
J gene: TRBJ2-7
CDR3 protein: CASSLDPTRPYEQYF
CDR3 DNA: TGTGCCAGCAGCTTAGACCCTACGAGGCCCTACGAGCAGTACTTC

D gene: NA
V gene: TRBV11-2
clone size: NA
J gene: TRBJ2-1
CDR3 protein: CAGSSNPDLNNEQFF
CDR3 DNA: TGTGCCGGCAGCTCCAACCCCGACCTAAACAATGAGCAGTTCTTC

D gene: NA
V gene: TRBV6-1
clone size: NA
J gene: TRBJ1-1
CDR3 protein: CANVIDGPSGAFF
CDR3 DNA: TGTGCCAACGTAATTGACGGGCCCTCTGGAGCTTTCTTT

D gene: TRBD1
V gene: TRBV5-1
clone size: NA
J gene: TRBJ2-3
CDR3 protein: CASSPYRGADMQFF
CDR3 DNA: TGCGCCAGCAGCCCATACAGGGGCGCAGATATGCAGTTTTTT

D gene: NA
V gene: TRBV20-1
clone size: few
J gene: TRBJ1-5
CDR3 protein: CSAQKQTVNQPHHF
CDR3 DNA: TGCAGTGCCCAGAAGCAGACAGTAAATCAGCCCCATCATTTT

D gene: NA
V gene: TRBV28
clone size: once
J gene: TRBJ2-7
CDR3 protein: CASNPRTGAYEQYF
CDR3 DNA: TGTGCTAGCAATCCCAGGACGGGGGCCTACGAGCAGTACTTC

D gene: NA
V gene: TRBV29-1
clone size: NA
J gene: TRBJ2-3
CDR3 protein: CSPGQAGYRRYF
CDR3 DNA: TGCAGCCCAGGACAGGCGGGATATAGGCGGTATTTT

D gene: NA
V gene: TRBV4-2
clone size: few
J gene: TRBJ2-7
CDR3 protein: CASSQVGIRGRYEQYF
CDR3 DNA: TGTGCCAGCAGCCAAGTCGGGATACGGGGACGCTACGAGCAGTACTTC

D gene: NA
V gene: TRBV4-2
clone size: once
J gene: TRBJ2-7
CDR3 protein: CASSQEPGRLHEQYF
CDR3 DNA: TGTGCCAGCAGCCAGGAGCCGGGCCGCCTCCACGAACAGTACTTC

D gene: NA
V gene: TRBV12-3/TRBV12-4
clone size: NA
J gene: TRBJ1-5
CDR3 protein: CAISGRRENQPQHF
CDR3 DNA: TGTGCCATCAGTGGACGCAGGGAAAATCAGCCCCAGCATTTT

D gene: NA
V gene: TRBV6-6
clone size: NA
J gene: TRBJ2-4
CDR3 protein: CASSGTGVKNIQYF
CDR3 DNA: TGTGCCAGCAGCGGAACAGGAGTCAAAAACATTCAGTACTTC

D gene: NA
V gene: TRBV6-1
clone size: NA
J gene: TRBJ2-7
CDR3 protein: CASSEAQGIREHYF
CDR3 DNA: TGTGCCAGCAGCGAAGCACAGGGAATAAGGGAGCACTACTTC

D gene: NA
V gene: TRBV5-5
clone size: NA
J gene: TRBJ1-1
CDR3 protein: CASSVEPQRTEAFF
CDR3 DNA: TGTGCCAGCAGCGTGGAACCCCAGCGCACCGAAGCTTTCTTT

D gene: NA
V gene: TRBV20-1
clone size: NA
J gene: TRBJ2-1
CDR3 protein: CSARGRGWADEQFF
CDR3 DNA: TGCAGTGCTAGGGGCAGGGGATGGGCCGATGAGCAGTTCTTC

D gene: NA
V gene: TRBV12-3/TRBV12-4
clone size: few
J gene: TRBJ2-1
CDR3 protein: CASSLGWGYNEQLF
CDR3 DNA: TGTGCCAGCAGTTTGGGATGGGGGTACAATGAGCAACTCTTC

D gene: NA
V gene: TRBV10-3
clone size: NA
J gene: TRBJ1-2
CDR3 protein: CAISESGPFMSYTF
CDR3 DNA: TGTGCCATTAGTGAATCAGGGCCTTTTATGAGCTACACCTTC

D gene: NA
V gene: TRBV14
clone size: NA
J gene: TRBJ2-3
CDR3 protein: CTSSQRTTQYF
CDR3 DNA: TGTACCAGCAGCCAACGTACCACCCAGTATTTT

D gene: NA
V gene: TRBV11-3
clone size: NA
J gene: TRBJ2-5
CDR3 protein: CTSCLGISLDESQYF
CDR3 DNA: TGTACCAGCTGCTTAGGGATTAGTCTGGACGAGAGCCAGTACTTC

D gene: NA
V gene: TRBV29-1
clone size: many
J gene: TRBJ2-1
CDR3 protein: CSVRYVEQFF
CDR3 DNA: TGCAGCGTCCGATACGTTGAGCAGTTCTTC

D gene: NA
V gene: TRBV24-1
clone size: NA
J gene: TRBJ2-3
CDR3 protein: CATQGKGGYHTDTQYF
CDR3 DNA: TGTGCTACACAAGGTAAAGGGGGTTACCACACAGATACGCAGTATTTT

D gene: TRBD1
V gene: TRBV29-1
clone size: once
J gene: TRBJ2-7
CDR3 protein: CSVVSPPGQVSYEQYF
CDR3 DNA: TGCAGTGTCGTCAGCCCCCCGGGACAGGTATCCTACGAGCAGTACTTC

D gene: NA
V gene: TRBV5-6
clone size: NA
J gene: TRBJ2-3
CDR3 protein: CASNLGPRSTNTQYF
CDR3 DNA: TGTGCCAGCAACTTGGGCCCGCGAAGTACAAATACGCAGTATTTT

D gene: NA
V gene: TRBV29-1
clone size: NA
J gene: TRBJ1-4
CDR3 protein: CSGAEDEKLFF
CDR3 DNA: TGCAGCGGGGCGGAAGATGAAAAATTGTTTTTT

D gene: NA
V gene: TRBV12-3/TRBV12-4
clone size: NA
J gene: TRBJ1-1
CDR3 protein: CARSYSGTGDTEAFF
CDR3 DNA: TGTGCCCGCAGTTACTCCGGGACGGGGGACACTGAAGCTTTCTTT

D gene: NA
V gene: TRBV29-1
clone size: few
J gene: TRBJ2-5
CDR3 protein: CSDKPYHQTGQETQHF
CDR3 DNA: TGCAGCGACAAGCCCTACCACCAGACAGGTCAAGAGACCCAGCACTTC

D gene: TRBD1
V gene: TRBV6-5
clone size: NA
J gene: TRBJ2-6
CDR3 protein: CASSSGTGGYGAKVLTF
CDR3 DNA: TGTGCCAGCAGTTCAGGGACAGGGGGCTATGGGGCCAAGGTCCTGACTTTC

D gene: TRBD1
V gene: TRBV6-5
clone size: NA
J gene: TRBJ1-6
CDR3 protein: CASSYSKGAYNSPLHF
CDR3 DNA: TGTGCCAGCAGCTACTCGAAGGGGGCTTATAATTCACCCCTCCACTTT

D gene: TRBD1
V gene: TRBV2
clone size: NA
J gene: TRBJ2-1
CDR3 protein: CANSTGQLDNEQFF
CDR3 DNA: TGTGCCAACAGTACGGGACAGCTAGACAATGAGCAGTTCTTC

D gene: NA
V gene: TRBV4-3
clone size: NA
J gene: TRBJ1-2
CDR3 protein: CAISQGAAYGYIF
CDR3 DNA: TGCGCCATCAGCCAAGGGGCGGCATATGGCTACATCTTC

D gene: NA
V gene: TRBV11-2
clone size: NA
J gene: TRBJ2-2
CDR3 protein: CATCLDGQSGELFF
CDR3 DNA: TGTGCCACCTGCCTGGACGGTCAGTCCGGGGAGCTGTTTTTT

D gene: NA
V gene: TRBV12-5
clone size: NA
J gene: TRBJ1-5
CDR3 protein: CASTPDKNQPLHF
CDR3 DNA: TGTGCTAGTACCCCGGACAAGAATCAGCCCCTGCATTTT

D gene: NA
V gene: TRBV14
clone size: few
J gene: TRBJ2-5
CDR3 protein: CASNQVGTQYF
CDR3 DNA: TGTGCCAGCAACCAAGTGGGGACCCAATACTTC